Presented here are 8 T cell receptor beta chains from one specimen sequenced in a study of cytomegalovirus exposure and HLA in healthy donors. Only in-frame clones appear in the TCRdb table, and some are missing; sequencing was by immunoSEQ multiplex PCR. The sample contains about 200,000 clones, around 78% of which appear only once. Sequenced input: PBMCs. The receptors shown here come from a woman aged 18-29 years in good health and CMV-seronegative.

The chain employs TRBV5-1 and TRBJ2-1; D possibly corresponds to TRBD1 (6 bases). Germline-derived CDR1 and CDR2 are SGHRS and YFSETQ. This CDR3 region has 17 residues. Trimming took 4 bases from V and 7 from J, leaving 24 bases between them. The CDR3, as DNA: TGCGCCAGCAGCAGAATACCGGGACAAGCTACGGGAAATGAGCAGTTCTTC. The encoded protein is CASSRIPGQATGNEQFF.

The chain recombines TRBV27 with TRBJ2-1, with TRBD2 identical over 13 bases. Germline trimming cut 6 bases from V and 7 bases from J; bases unmatched to any gene: 3. The CDR3 runs to 14 residues. Germline loops: CDR1 MNHEY, CDR2 SMNVEV (reference sequence). CDR3 residues: CASRPGLAGNEQFF. The CDR3 nucleotides read TGTGCCAGCAGGCCGGGACTAGCGGGGAATGAGCAGTTCTTC.

The V gene is TRBV4-1, the J gene TRBJ2-7; D is uncertain. Trimming took off 0 bases at V and 5 bases at J, with 14 bases between the two ends. The CDR3 is made up of 15 amino acids. The V gene's germline CDR1 is MGHRA and CDR2 YSYEKL. This chain's CDR3 is CASSQDLREGNEQYF. In nucleotides, the CDR3 is TGCGCCAGCAGCCAAGATCTCAGAGAAGGGAACGAGCAGTACTTC.

This chain links TRBV11-2 with TRBJ2-1; 7 positions agree with TRBD2. V trimming: 0 bases; J trimming: 9 bases; junction bases outside the gene matches: 5. From germline, CDR1 is SGHAT and CDR2 FQNNGV. CDR3 length: 14 residues. Written as DNA, the CDR3 is TGTGCCAGCAGCTTAGATCCAGCGGGGTCTGAGCAGTTCTTC. Its translation is CASSLDPAGSEQFF.

The chain recombines TRBV5-1 with TRBJ2-1; a weak D match, TRBD2 (7 bases). The germline V gene encodes CDR1 SGHRS and CDR2 YFSETQ. This CDR3 contains 17 residues. V lost 4 bases and J 7 bases, leaving 24 bases between the germline ends. The DNA of the CDR3 is TGCGCCAGCAGCCCCTCGGTAGGGGGGGGCCTGGGGAATGAGCAGTTCTTC. Translating gives CASSPSVGGGLGNEQFF.

The chain employs TRBV5-1 and TRBJ2-7, with 8 bases identical to TRBD2. The V gene's germline CDR1 is SGHRS and CDR2 YFSETQ. The CDR3 loop spans 13 amino acids. The ends lost 5 bases at V and 1 base at J; junction bases unmatched: 2. This CDR3 is CASSSGESYEQYF. In DNA, the CDR3 is TGCGCCAGCAGTAGCGGGGAATCCTACGAGCAGTACTTC.

The chain employs TRBV5-1 and TRBJ2-5; D perhaps matches TRBD2 (7 bases). The V end lost 2 bases, the J end lost 4 bases, and 12 bases lay between the germline ends. The CDR3 runs 14 residues. Germline CDR1 reads SGHRS; CDR2 reads YFSETQ. The CDR3 sequence is CASSFNREGETQYF. The CDR3 DNA reads TGCGCCAGCAGCTTTAACAGGGAGGGAGAGACCCAGTACTTC.

This chain uses TRBV19 with TRBJ1-5, with a weak D call TRBD1 (5 bases). Trimming shortened V by 11 bases and J by 2 bases, and 7 bases separated the two germline ends. Germline lookup yields CDR1 LNHDA and CDR2 SQIVND (reference sequence). The CDR3 is 11 residues long. CDR3 amino acids: CASGGNQPQHF. The CDR3 coding sequence is TGTGCCTCGGGGGGCAATCAGCCCCAGCATTTT.